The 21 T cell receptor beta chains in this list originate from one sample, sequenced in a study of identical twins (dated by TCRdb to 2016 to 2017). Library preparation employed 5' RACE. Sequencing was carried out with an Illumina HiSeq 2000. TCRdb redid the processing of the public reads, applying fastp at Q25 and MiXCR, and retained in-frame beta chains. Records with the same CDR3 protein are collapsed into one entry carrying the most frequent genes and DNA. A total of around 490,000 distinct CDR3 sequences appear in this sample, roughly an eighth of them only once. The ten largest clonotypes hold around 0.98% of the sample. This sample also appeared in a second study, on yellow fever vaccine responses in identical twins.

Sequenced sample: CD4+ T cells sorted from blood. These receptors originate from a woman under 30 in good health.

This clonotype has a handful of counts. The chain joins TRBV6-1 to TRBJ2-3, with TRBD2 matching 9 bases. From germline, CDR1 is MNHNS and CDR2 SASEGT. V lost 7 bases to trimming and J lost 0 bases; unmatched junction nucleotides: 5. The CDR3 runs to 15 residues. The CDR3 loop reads CASMQRGVSTDTQYF. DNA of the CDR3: TGTGCCAGCATGCAGCGGGGGGTTAGCACAGATACGCAGTATTTT.

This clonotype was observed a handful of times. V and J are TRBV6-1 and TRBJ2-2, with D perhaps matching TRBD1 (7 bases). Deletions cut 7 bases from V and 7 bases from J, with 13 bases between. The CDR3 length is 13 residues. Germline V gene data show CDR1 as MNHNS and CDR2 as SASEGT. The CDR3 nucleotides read TGTGCCAGCACCCGACAGGGAGGCGGGGAGCTGTTTTTT. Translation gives CASTRQGGGELFF.

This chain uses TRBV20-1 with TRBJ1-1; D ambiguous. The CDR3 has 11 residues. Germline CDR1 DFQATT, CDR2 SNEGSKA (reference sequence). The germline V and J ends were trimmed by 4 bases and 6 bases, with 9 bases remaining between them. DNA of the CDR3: TGCAGTGCTAAGACGATCCCTGAAGCTTTCTTT. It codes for CSAKTIPEAFF.

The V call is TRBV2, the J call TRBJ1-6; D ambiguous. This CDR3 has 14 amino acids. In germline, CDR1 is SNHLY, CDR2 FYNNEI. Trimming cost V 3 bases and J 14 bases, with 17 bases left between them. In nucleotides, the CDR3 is TGTGCCAGCAGTGAGGGGTTGCGTATTGTAGCCCTCCACTTT. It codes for CASSEGLRIVALHF.

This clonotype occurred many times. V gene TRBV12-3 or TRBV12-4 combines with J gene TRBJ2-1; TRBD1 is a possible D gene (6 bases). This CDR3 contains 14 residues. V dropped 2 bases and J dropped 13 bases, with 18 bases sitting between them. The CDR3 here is CASSLRDTLTPQFF. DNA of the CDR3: TGTGCCAGCAGTTTAAGGGACACCCTTACACCACAGTTCTTC.

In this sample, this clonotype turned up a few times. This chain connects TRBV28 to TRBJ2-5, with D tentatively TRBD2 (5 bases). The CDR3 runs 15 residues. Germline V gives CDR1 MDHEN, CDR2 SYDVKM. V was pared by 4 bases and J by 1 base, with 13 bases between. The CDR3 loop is CASSSAVGVQETQYF. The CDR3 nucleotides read TGTGCCAGCAGTTCGGCAGTCGGGGTCCAAGAGACCCAGTACTTC.

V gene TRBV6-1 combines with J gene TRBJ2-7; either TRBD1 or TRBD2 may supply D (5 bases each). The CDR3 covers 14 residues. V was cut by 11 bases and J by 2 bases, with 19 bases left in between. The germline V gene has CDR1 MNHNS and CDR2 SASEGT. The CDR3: CAAKLRDGPYEQYF. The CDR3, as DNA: TGTGCCGCAAAGCTCCGGGACGGTCCCTACGAGCAGTACTTC.

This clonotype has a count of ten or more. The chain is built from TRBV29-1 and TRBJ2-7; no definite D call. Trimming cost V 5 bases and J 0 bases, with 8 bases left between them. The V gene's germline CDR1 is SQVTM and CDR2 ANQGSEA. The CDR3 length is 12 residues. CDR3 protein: CSVRYSSYEQYF. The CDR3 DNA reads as TGCAGCGTTCGGTACAGCTCCTACGAGCAGTACTTC.

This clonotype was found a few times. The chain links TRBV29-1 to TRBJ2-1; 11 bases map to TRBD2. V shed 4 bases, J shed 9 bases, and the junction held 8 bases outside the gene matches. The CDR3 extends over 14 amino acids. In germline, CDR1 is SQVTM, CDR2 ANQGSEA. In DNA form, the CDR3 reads TGCAGCGTTGGTACTAGCGGGGGTGCCGTTGAGCAGTTCTTC. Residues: CSVGTSGGAVEQFF.

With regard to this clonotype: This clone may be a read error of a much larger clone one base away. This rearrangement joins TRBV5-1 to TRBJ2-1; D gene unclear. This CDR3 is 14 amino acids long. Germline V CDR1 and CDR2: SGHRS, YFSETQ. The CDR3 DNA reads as TGCGCCGGCAGCTTGGTTACGGCAGCGACTGGGCAGTTCTTC. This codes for CAGSLVTAATGQFF.

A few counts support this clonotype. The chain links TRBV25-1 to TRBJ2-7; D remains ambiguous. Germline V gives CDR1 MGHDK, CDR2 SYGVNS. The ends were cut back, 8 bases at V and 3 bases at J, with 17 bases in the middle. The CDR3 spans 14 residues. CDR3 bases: TGTGCCAGCCCTGTCAAGCACCCCTACTACGAGCAGTACTTC. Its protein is CASPVKHPYYEQYF.

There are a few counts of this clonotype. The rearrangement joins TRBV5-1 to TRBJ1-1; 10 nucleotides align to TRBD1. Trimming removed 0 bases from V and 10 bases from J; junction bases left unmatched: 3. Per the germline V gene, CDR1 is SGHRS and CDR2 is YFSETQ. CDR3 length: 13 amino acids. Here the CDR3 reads CASSLAGDRGAFF. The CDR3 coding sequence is TGCGCCAGCAGCTTGGCAGGGGACAGGGGAGCTTTCTTT.

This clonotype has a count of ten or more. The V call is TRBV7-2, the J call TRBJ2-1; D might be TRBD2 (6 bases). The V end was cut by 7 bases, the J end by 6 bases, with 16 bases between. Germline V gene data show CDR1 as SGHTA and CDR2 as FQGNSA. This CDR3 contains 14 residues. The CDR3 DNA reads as TGTGCCAGCAAGCAGACTAGTACGGGCAATGAGCAGTTCTTC. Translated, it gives CASKQTSTGNEQFF.

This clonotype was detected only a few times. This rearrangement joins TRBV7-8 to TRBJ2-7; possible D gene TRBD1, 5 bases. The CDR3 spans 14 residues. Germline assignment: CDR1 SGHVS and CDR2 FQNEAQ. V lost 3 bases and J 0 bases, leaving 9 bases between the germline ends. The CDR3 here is CASSFGHSSYEQYF. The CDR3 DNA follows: TGTGCCAGCAGCTTTGGACATAGCTCCTACGAGCAGTACTTC.

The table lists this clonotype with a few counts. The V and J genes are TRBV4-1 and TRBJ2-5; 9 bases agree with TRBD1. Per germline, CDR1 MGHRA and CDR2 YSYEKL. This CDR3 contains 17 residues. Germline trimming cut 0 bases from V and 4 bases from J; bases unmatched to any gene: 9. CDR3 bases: TGCGCCAGCAGCCAAGAAGGGACAGGGAGAGGCGGAGAGACCCAGTACTTC. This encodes CASSQEGTGRGGETQYF.

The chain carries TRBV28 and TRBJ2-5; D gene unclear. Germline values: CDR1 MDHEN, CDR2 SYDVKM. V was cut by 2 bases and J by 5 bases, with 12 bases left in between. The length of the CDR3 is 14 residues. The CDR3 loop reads CASSLGLLRETQYF. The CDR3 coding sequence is TGTGCCAGCAGTTTAGGTCTGCTTAGGGAGACCCAGTACTTC.

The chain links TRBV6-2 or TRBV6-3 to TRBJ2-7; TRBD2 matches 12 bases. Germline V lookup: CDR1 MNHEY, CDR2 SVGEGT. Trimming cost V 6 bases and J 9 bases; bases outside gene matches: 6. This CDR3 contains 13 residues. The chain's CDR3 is CASRLAGGPWQYF. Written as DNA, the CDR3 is TGTGCCAGCAGACTAGCGGGGGGCCCGTGGCAGTACTTC.

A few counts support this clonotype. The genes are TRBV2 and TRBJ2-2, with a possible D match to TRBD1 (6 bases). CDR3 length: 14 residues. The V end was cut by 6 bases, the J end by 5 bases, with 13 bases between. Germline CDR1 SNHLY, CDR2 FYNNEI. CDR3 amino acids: CASREQGRTGELFF. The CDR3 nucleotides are TGTGCCAGCAGGGAACAGGGACGGACCGGGGAGCTGTTTTTT.

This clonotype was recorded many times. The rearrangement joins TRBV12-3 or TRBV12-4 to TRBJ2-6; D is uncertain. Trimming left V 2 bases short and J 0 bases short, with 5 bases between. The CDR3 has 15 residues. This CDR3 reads CASSLSTSGANVLTF. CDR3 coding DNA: TGTGCCAGCAGTTTATCCACCTCTGGGGCCAACGTCCTGACTTTC.

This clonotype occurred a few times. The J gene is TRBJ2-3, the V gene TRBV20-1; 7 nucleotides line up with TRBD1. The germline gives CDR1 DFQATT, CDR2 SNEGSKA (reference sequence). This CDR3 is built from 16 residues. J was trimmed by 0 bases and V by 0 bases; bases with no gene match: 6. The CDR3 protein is CSARDQARGSTDTQYF. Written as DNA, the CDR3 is TGCAGTGCTAGAGATCAGGCCAGGGGGAGCACAGATACGCAGTATTTT.

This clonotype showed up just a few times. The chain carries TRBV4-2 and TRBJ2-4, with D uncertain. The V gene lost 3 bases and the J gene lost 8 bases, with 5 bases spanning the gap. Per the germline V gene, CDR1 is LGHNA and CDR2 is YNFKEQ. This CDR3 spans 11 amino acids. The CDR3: CASSQDDIQYF. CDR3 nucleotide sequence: TGTGCCAGCAGCCAGGATGACATTCAGTACTTC.